The TCR beta chain described here comes from a study of a mutant IDH1 vaccine in newly diagnosed glioma. Study at large: Vaccinations, eight in total, occurred in weeks 1, 3, 5, 7, 11, 15, 19, 23. First vaccine doses came 4-6 weeks after radiotherapy alone, or with temozolomide cycles. Prior therapy was radiotherapy, temozolomide, or both; most received both. Notes on the study in general: Researchers report vaccine-induced immune responses in 93.3% of patients.

Using immunoSEQ multiplex PCR, the repertoire was profiled, and TCRdb retains in-frame clones only, with some absent. The sample carries fewer than 65,000 clones, about 80% recorded once. As concerns this clone: Its antigen is unknown.

The time point: week 5, during vaccination. With topical imiquimod, each dose of the vaccine consisted of 300 ug of mutant IDH1 20-mer peptide. The sequencing used PBMCs, collected from a glioma patient whose treatment included an IDH1 peptide vaccine. The source of this sequence is a man aged 30-40 years with glioma.

The CDR3 DNA follows: TGTGCCAGCAGCCATAGGACAGCCGGTCTTAATTCACCCCTCCACTTT. It specifies CASSHRTAGLNSPLHF. The V gene is TRBV14, the J gene TRBJ1-6, with D perhaps matching TRBD1 (6 bases). CDR3 length equals 16 residues. Trimming cost V 3 bases and J 6 bases, with 15 bases left between them. Germline CDR1 is SGHDN and CDR2 is FVKESK.